The next 20 T cell receptor beta chains were all read from a single sample in a study of T cell responses to AZD1222 COVID-19 vaccine. Generated by immunoSEQ multiplex PCR, the TCRdb table keeps only in-frame clones and is missing some. This sample has around 140,000 clones, with about 92% found just once. Sequenced here: peripheral blood, sampled after recovery from COVID-19. The receptors here all came from an adult who had recovered from COVID-19.

This chain links TRBV6-5 with TRBJ1-4, with D maybe TRBD1 (6 bases). The CDR3 runs 15 residues. Trimming removed 10 bases from V and 5 bases from J, with 20 bases in between. Germline V gene lookup returns CDR1 MNHEY and CDR2 SVGAGI. CDR3 in amino acids: CATGPSGTPNEKLFF. CDR3 in DNA: TGTGCCACGGGGCCTAGCGGGACACCAAATGAAAAACTGTTTTTT.

CDR3: CASSLSPGRLNTEAFF. CDR3 nucleotide sequence: TGTGCCAGCAGTTTATCCCCGGGACGTTTGAACACTGAAGCTTTCTTT. The rearrangement links TRBV27 to TRBJ1-1; TRBD1 is a possible D gene (5 bases). This CDR3 is built from 16 residues. Germline values: CDR1 MNHEY, CDR2 SMNVEV (reference sequence). Trimming stripped 0 bases from V and 0 bases from J, with 11 bases between.

The chain employs TRBV19 and TRBJ2-1, with 14 bases fitting TRBD2. CDR3 length: 15 residues. The germline gives CDR1 LNHDA, CDR2 SQIVND (reference sequence). V lost 5 bases and J lost 6; bases outside the gene matches: 3. The CDR3 nucleotides are TGTGCCAGTAGTGAGGGACTAGCGGGGGTCAATGAGCAGTTCTTC. Its protein product is CASSEGLAGVNEQFF. The entire variable domain, with the rest obtained from reference TRBV19 and TRBJ2-1, is as follows: DGGITQSPKYLFRKEGQNVTLSCEQNLNHDAMYWYRQDPGQGLRLIYYSQIVNDFQKGDIAEGYSVSREKKESFPLTVTSAQKNPTAFYLCASSEGLAGVNEQFFGPGTRLTVL.

V usage is TRBV2 and J usage is TRBJ1-5, with D hard to call. The germline V gene encodes CDR1 SNHLY and CDR2 FYNNEI. Trimming removed 0 bases from V and 6 bases from J, with 12 bases in between. The CDR3 has 15 amino acids. CDR3 protein: CASSEAGSIFQPQHF. The CDR3 bases are TGTGCCAGCAGTGAAGCAGGTTCCATTTTTCAGCCCCAGCATTTT.

The rearrangement uses TRBV28 and TRBJ1-5; perhaps TRBD1 as D (5 bases). V was clipped by 6 bases and J by 1 base, with 13 bases between them. The CDR3 runs to 15 residues. Germline CDR1 is MDHEN and CDR2 is SYDVKM. CDR3 bases: TGTGCCAGCAGAGTTGCGGGGCAGAGCAATCAGCCCCAGCATTTT. Protein product: CASRVAGQSNQPQHF.

This clone appeared once. The chain carries TRBV29-1 and TRBJ2-7, with 9 bases lining up with TRBD1. The CDR3 spans 14 residues. V dropped 8 bases and J dropped 1; count of bases not matched to a gene: 9. Germline assignment: CDR1 SQVTM and CDR2 ANQGSEA. The CDR3 bases are TGCAGCATTGTCCGGGACAGGGTTTCCTACGAGCAGTACTTC. This sequence encodes CSIVRDRVSYEQYF.

The chain carries TRBV15 and TRBJ1-5, with unresolved D. V was pared by 4 bases and J by 4 bases, with 14 bases between. The length of the CDR3 is 15 residues. CDR1 is LNHNV and CDR2 is YYDKDF in the germline V gene (reference sequence). The CDR3 is CATSTGRQGNQPQHF. In nucleotides, the CDR3 is TGTGCCACCAGCACCGGCAGACAAGGGAATCAGCCCCAGCATTTT.

The V gene is TRBV7-8, the J gene TRBJ2-2; 7 bases map to TRBD2. The trim removed 3 bases at V and 1 base at J, leaving 5 bases unmatched. CDR1 is SGHVS, CDR2 FQNEAQ, per germline. CDR3 length: 16 residues. The CDR3 region has the DNA TGTGCCAGCAGCTTCTCGGCTAGCGGGAACACCGGGGAGCTGTTTTTT. This sequence encodes CASSFSASGNTGELFF.

On this clone itself: At one end the junction does not follow the germline gene, possibly because of a read error. The CDR3 here is CASSPGLERLF. In DNA, the CDR3 is TGTGCCAGCAGCCCCGGGCTAGAGCGGCTCTTC. V usage is TRBV7-9 and J usage is TRBJ2-1; maybe TRBD2 (5 bases). CDR1 and CDR2 (germline): SEHNR, FQNEAQ (reference sequence). The CDR3 extends over 11 amino acids.

The rearrangement links TRBV11-2 to TRBJ2-7; D is unresolved. The V gene lost 1 base and the J gene lost 3 bases, with 7 bases spanning the gap. Looked up from germline, CDR1 is SGHAT and CDR2 is FQNNGV. The CDR3 loop spans 13 amino acids. CDR3 in amino acids: CASSLGHSYEQYF. For the CDR3, the DNA is TGTGCCAGCAGCTTAGGTCACAGCTACGAGCAGTACTTC.

This chain's CDR3 is CASSLTTYGYTF. CDR3 DNA: TGTGCCAGCAGCCTAACCACGTATGGCTACACCTTC. The gene calls are TRBV7-9 and TRBJ1-2; the D is unclear. The germline CDR1 and CDR2 sequences are SEHNR and FQNEAQ (reference sequence). This CDR3 comprises 12 residues. The V gene lost 5 bases and the J gene lost 5 bases, with 9 bases spanning the gap.

The chain has TRBV6-5 and TRBJ1-5; D not certain. The V and J ends lost 8 bases and 0 bases respectively, with 8 bases between them. The germline V gene has CDR1 MNHEY and CDR2 SVGAGI. This CDR3 is 13 amino acids long. Written as DNA, the CDR3 is TGTGCCAGCGGAGACATTAGCAATCAGCCCCAGCATTTT. Protein sequence: CASGDISNQPQHF.

The genes are TRBV6-1 and TRBJ1-2; TRBD1 is a possible D gene (6 bases). CDR1 and CDR2 from the germline V gene are MNHNS and SASEGT. CDR3 size: 13 residues. V lost 5 bases, J lost 2 bases, and 9 bases lay in between. The CDR3 coding sequence is TGTGCCAGCAGTCGGACAGAAAACTATGGCTACACCTTC. Protein sequence: CASSRTENYGYTF.

The J gene is TRBJ2-2, the V gene TRBV19, with 7 positions matching TRBD2. V shed 5 bases and J 5 bases; nucleotides not matched to a gene: 5. CDR1 and CDR2 from the germline V gene are LNHDA and SQIVND (reference sequence). This CDR3 has 14 amino acids. Written as DNA, the CDR3 is TGTGCCAGTAGTGTAACTAGCGTAACCGGGGAGCTGTTTTTT. This codes for CASSVTSVTGELFF.

V usage is TRBV14 and J usage is TRBJ1-2; 9 positions agree with TRBD1. The CDR3 contains 16 residues. The V gene end was trimmed by 5 bases and the J gene end by 8 bases; junction bases not matched to a gene: 15. Germline CDR1 SGHDN, CDR2 FVKESK. In DNA, the CDR3 is TGTGCCAGCAGCATAGGACAGGGGCCACCTCAACGGGGCTACACCTTC. Encoded protein: CASSIGQGPPQRGYTF.

This rearrangement joins TRBV5-1 to TRBJ2-7, with 8 bases fitting TRBD1. V was pared by 2 bases and J by 6 bases, with 4 bases of the junction left unmatched. Germline V CDR1 and CDR2: SGHRS, YFSETQ. This CDR3 contains 13 residues. Here the CDR3 reads CASSFDRGAEQYF. The CDR3 DNA sequence: TGCGCCAGCAGCTTTGACAGGGGAGCCGAGCAGTACTTC.

The sample holds a few counts of this clone. This rearrangement joins TRBV3-1 (or the pseudogene TRBV3-2) to TRBJ1-1; 9 bases are shared with TRBD1. Germline-derived CDR1 and CDR2 are LGHDT and YNNKEL (reference sequence). This CDR3 has 14 amino acids. Unmatched junction bases numbered 6, after V lost 4 bases and J lost 6 bases. The CDR3 sequence is CASSPTGGTAEAFF. DNA for the CDR3: TGTGCCAGCAGCCCCACAGGGGGCACGGCTGAAGCTTTCTTT.

This clone was found a few times. This rearrangement joins TRBV19 to TRBJ2-2; TRBD1 or TRBD2 may be the D gene (5 bases each). CDR1 and CDR2 from the germline V gene are LNHDA and SQIVND (reference sequence). The CDR3 loop spans 15 amino acids. Trimming took off 5 bases at V and 8 bases at J, with 18 bases between the two ends. The CDR3 sequence is CASSEGRAISGELFF. In DNA form, the CDR3 reads TGTGCCAGTAGTGAGGGCAGGGCAATTTCTGGGGAGCTGTTTTTT.

The CDR3 here is CASSTSGTGVYEQYF. The CDR3 bases are TGCGCCAGCAGCACCTCCGGGACAGGGGTCTACGAGCAGTACTTC. The J gene is TRBJ2-7, the V gene TRBV5-1; 10 bases match TRBD1. The V gene's germline CDR1 is SGHRS and CDR2 YFSETQ. The CDR3 has 15 amino acids. The J segment lost 3 bases and the V segment lost 4 bases, leaving 7 bases of the junction unmatched.

V and J are TRBV5-1 and TRBJ2-7, with D unresolved. CDR1 is SGHRS and CDR2 is YFSETQ in the germline V gene. The CDR3 covers 14 residues. V was trimmed by 1 base and J by 0 bases, leaving 8 bases between them. The CDR3 here is CASSLKSVSYEQYF. CDR3 sequence (DNA): TGCGCCAGCAGCTTGAAATCCGTCTCCTACGAGCAGTACTTC.